This T cell receptor beta chain came from a study of T cell repertoires in cytomegalovirus infection. Study-wide background: Public TCR beta signatures provided an indication of both CMV infection and a matching HLA type.

This clonotype was seen a few times. Its specificity is not known. Whole-study findings and limits: Summed public TCR beta family frequency identified CMV carriers bearing the relevant HLA. Dominating the ex vivo response were HLA-C-restricted CMV-specific TCR beta clonotypes.

TCRdb independently ran MiXCR on the reads; one entry per CDR3 protein. The sample gives around 360,000 distinct CDR3 sequences, nearly 35% of which show up once; approximately 15% is in the top ten. V lost 1 base and J 5 bases, leaving 13 bases between the germline ends. Germline V gives CDR1 ENHRY, CDR2 SYGVKD. The CDR3 has 15 amino acids. The sequencing used cultured PBMCs, collected from culture after CMV antigen stimulation. J is TRBJ2-3 and V is TRBV10-3; possibly TRBD1 or TRBD2 for D (5 bases each). The source is a human donor in good health (CMV status not recorded). Some clones in this sample may be carry-over from other donors' samples. CDR3 region: CAISEYAGTEDTQYF. The CDR3 DNA sequence: TGTGCCATCAGTGAGTACGCCGGGACCGAAGATACGCAGTATTTT.